These T cell receptor beta chains were read from a single sample in a study of neurological immune-mediated disorders. TCRdb fed the 5' RACE reads into MiXCR, producing one record per CDR3 protein. Seen here are 55,000 to 65,000 distinct CDR3 sequences, about an eighth observed once, and the top ten hold about 10%. The sequenced sample consisted of PBMCs. These receptors all stem from a woman between 55 and 75 years old with HTLV-1-associated myelopathy (HAM/TSP). Each CDR3 is given with its conserved first and last residue. Fields, in order: D gene, J gene, clone size, V gene, CDR3 protein, CDR3 DNA. A D gene is named only where the DNA matches it firmly. A row's size may be missing; if present it is once, few, many or a size class.

d_gene: -; j_gene: TRBJ2-7; abundance: many; v_gene: TRBV20-1; CDR3aa: CSARGTTGRVVDEQYF; CDR3nt: TGCAGTGCTAGAGGAACGACAGGGAGGGTGGTGGACGAGCAGTACTTC
d_gene: TRBD2; j_gene: TRBJ2-2; abundance: -; v_gene: TRBV6-2/TRBV6-3; CDR3aa: CASSYAREGPNTGELFF; CDR3nt: TGTGCCAGCAGTTACGCGCGGGAGGGCCCGAACACCGGGGAGCTGTTTTTT
d_gene: -; j_gene: TRBJ2-3; abundance: many; v_gene: TRBV29-1; CDR3aa: CSVEDRRITDTQYF; CDR3nt: TGCAGCGTTGAAGATCGGCGGATCACAGATACGCAGTATTTT
d_gene: TRBD2; j_gene: TRBJ2-7; abundance: many; v_gene: TRBV5-1; CDR3aa: CASSFYSGRDEQYF; CDR3nt: TGCGCCAGCAGCTTCTATAGCGGGAGGGACGAGCAGTACTTC
d_gene: -; j_gene: TRBJ2-4; abundance: -; v_gene: TRBV18; CDR3aa: CASSPPGGIQYF; CDR3nt: TGTGCCAGCTCACCACCGGGGGGCATTCAGTACTTC
d_gene: TRBD1; j_gene: TRBJ2-5; abundance: many; v_gene: TRBV2; CDR3aa: CASQDRGQGTQYF; CDR3nt: TGTGCCAGCCAGGACAGGGGGCAAGGGACCCAGTACTTC
d_gene: TRBD1; j_gene: TRBJ2-3; abundance: many; v_gene: TRBV5-8; CDR3aa: CASSLWGTGSSTDTQYF; CDR3nt: TGTGCCAGCAGCTTGTGGGGGACAGGGTCGAGCACAGATACGCAGTATTTT
d_gene: -; j_gene: TRBJ2-2; abundance: many; v_gene: TRBV15; CDR3aa: CATSRERAATGELFF; CDR3nt: TGTGCCACCAGCAGAGAACGGGCGGCCACCGGGGAGCTGTTTTTT
d_gene: -; j_gene: TRBJ1-2; abundance: many; v_gene: TRBV5-1; CDR3aa: CASSPRDGRGYTF; CDR3nt: TGCGCCAGCAGCCCCCGGGACGGCCGGGGCTACACCTTC
d_gene: TRBD1; j_gene: TRBJ2-1; abundance: many; v_gene: TRBV10-3; CDR3aa: CAISEGQAAYNEQFF; CDR3nt: TGTGCCATCAGTGAGGGACAGGCCGCCTACAATGAGCAGTTCTTC
d_gene: -; j_gene: TRBJ2-1; abundance: -; v_gene: TRBV5-1; CDR3aa: CASGGRVYTEQFF; CDR3nt: TGCGCCAGCGGGGGAAGAGTCTACACTGAGCAGTTCTTC
d_gene: -; j_gene: TRBJ2-1; abundance: many; v_gene: TRBV27; CDR3aa: CASSLSYGGPSSYNEQFF; CDR3nt: TGTGCCAGCAGTTTATCGTACGGCGGGCCGAGCTCCTACAATGAGCAGTTCTTC
d_gene: -; j_gene: TRBJ1-3; abundance: many; v_gene: TRBV29-1; CDR3aa: CSVAATSGNTIYF; CDR3nt: TGCAGCGTGGCCGCCACATCTGGAAACACCATATATTTT
d_gene: -; j_gene: TRBJ1-2; abundance: many; v_gene: TRBV20-1; CDR3aa: CSATRTDGYTF; CDR3nt: TGCAGTGCTACCCGGACAGATGGCTACACCTTC
d_gene: -; j_gene: TRBJ1-3; abundance: many; v_gene: TRBV3-1; CDR3aa: CASSQDRGGLNSGNTIYF; CDR3nt: TGTGCCAGCAGCCAAGATCGTGGAGGGCTGAACTCTGGAAACACCATATATTTT
d_gene: TRBD2; j_gene: TRBJ2-3; abundance: -; v_gene: TRBV3-1; CDR3aa: CTSSPRLAGDHGDTQYF; CDR3nt: TGTACCAGCAGCCCCAGACTAGCGGGAGATCATGGGGATACGCAGTATTTT